A single sample is the source of the 23 T cell receptor beta chains below, sequenced in a study of CD4 T cells in relation to SARS-CoV-2 and coronaviruses listed by TCRdb under 2021. Antigens for these TCRs are unknown. The library was made by the immunoSEQ multiplex PCR assay. Drawn from immuneACCESS, this table holds only the in-frame rearrangements with V and J called that TCRdb kept. Clones are partly lost; checked studies trace under half to an unresolved V gene and leave the rest unexplained. The sample table shows about 36,000 clones, and approximately 80% are seen once. Of the sample, about a fifth is held by the ten largest clones. The sequenced sample was memory CD4+ T cells from PBMCs, cultured in vitro. What this sample's cell subset or site label stands for: memory (non-naive) CD4+ T cells. The receptors originated from an adult with COVID-19.

The chain combines TRBV28 with TRBJ2-7; D call uncertain. Germline CDR1 is MDHEN and CDR2 is SYDVKM. The CDR3 is made up of 12 amino acids. Trimming shortened V by 3 bases and J by 0 bases, and 3 bases separated the two germline ends. CDR3 loop: CASSLYSYEQYF. The CDR3 DNA is TGTGCCAGCAGTTTGTACTCCTACGAGCAGTACTTC.

The chain employs TRBV9 and TRBJ1-1; D is unclear. Germline V gives CDR1 SGDLS, CDR2 YYNGEE. The V end was cut by 0 bases, the J end by 4 bases, with 7 bases between. The length of the CDR3 is 13 residues. The CDR3 DNA reads TGTGCCAGCAGCGTAGGGGTTCTCACTGAAGCTTTCTTT. It yields the protein CASSVGVLTEAFF.

The chain couples TRBV9 to TRBJ2-7; 8 bases align to TRBD1. Germline loops: CDR1 SGDLS, CDR2 YYNGEE. Germline trimming cut 3 bases from V and 5 bases from J; bases unmatched to any gene: 10. The CDR3 covers 15 residues. CDR3 amino acids: CASSAGTGTGNEQYF. The CDR3 DNA follows: TGTGCCAGCAGCGCGGGGACAGGCACAGGGAACGAGCAGTACTTC.

The V and J genes are TRBV19 and TRBJ1-1; D ambiguous. Germline assignment: CDR1 LNHDA and CDR2 SQIVND (reference sequence). With 7 bases removed from V and 11 bases from J, the gap between germline ends came to 14 bases. This CDR3 has 11 residues. CDR3 in DNA: TGTGCCAGTATTTTTGGACCGGGGGCTTTCTTT. Encoded protein: CASIFGPGAFF.

The genes are TRBV5-1 and TRBJ2-1; perhaps TRBD2 as D (6 bases). The CDR3 sequence is 14 residues long. V was cut by 2 bases and J by 10 bases, with 16 bases left in between. Germline V gene sequence: CDR1 SGHRS, CDR2 YFSETQ. CDR3 amino acids: CASSLPEGFGEQFF. As DNA, the CDR3 is TGCGCCAGCAGCTTACCGGAGGGCTTTGGGGAGCAGTTCTTC.

The rearrangement joins TRBV24-1 to TRBJ2-3; 13 bases match TRBD2. The CDR3 consists of 16 residues. Germline-derived CDR1 and CDR2 are KGHDR and SFDVKD. Trimming at V came to 5 bases and at J to 3 bases, leaving 4 bases not matched to a gene. CDR3 sequence (DNA): TGTGCCACCAGTGGGTTGACTAGCGGGAGGACAGATACGCAGTATTTT. This gives the protein CATSGLTSGRTDTQYF.

The rearrangement links TRBV27 to TRBJ2-3; 10 bases agree with TRBD1. The V gene's germline CDR1 is MNHEY and CDR2 SMNVEV (reference sequence). The CDR3 length is 15 residues. The junction had 8 bases not matched to a gene; V was cut back by 4 bases and J by 7 bases. This chain's CDR3 is CASSSETGGVYTQYF. For the CDR3, the DNA is TGTGCCAGCAGTTCCGAGACAGGGGGCGTATATACGCAGTATTTT.

The gene calls are TRBV2 and TRBJ2-2, with D perhaps matching TRBD1 (5 bases). The CDR3 runs 14 residues. CDR1 SNHLY and CDR2 FYNNEI come from the germline V gene. Trimming pared 7 bases from V and 1 base from J, leaving 10 bases between. CDR3 in amino acids: CASTWTRNTGELFF. CDR3 nucleotide sequence: TGTGCCAGCACTTGGACAAGGAACACCGGGGAGCTGTTTTTT.

This clone was found once. This chain links TRBV20-1 with TRBJ2-3; D may be TRBD1 or TRBD2 (5 bases each). CDR3 length: 16 amino acids. Trimming shortened V by 3 bases and J by 0 bases, and 16 bases separated the two germline ends. Germline assignment: CDR1 DFQATT and CDR2 SNEGSKA (reference sequence). The CDR3 sequence: CSASDRDLASTDTQYF. CDR3 in DNA: TGCAGTGCTAGTGACCGGGACCTTGCTAGCACAGATACGCAGTATTTT.

This chain joins TRBV5-6 and TRBJ1-5; 7 bases are shared with TRBD1. The trim removed 2 bases at V and 1 base at J, leaving 3 bases unmatched. CDR3 size: 15 residues. In germline, CDR1 is SGHDT, CDR2 YYEEEE. The CDR3 DNA follows: TGTGCCAGCAGCTTTGACAGGGAAAGCAATCAGCCCCAGCATTTT. As protein: CASSFDRESNQPQHF.

This clone has more than one count but fewer than ten. The J gene is TRBJ2-7, the V gene TRBV7-9; D is unclear. The V gene lost 1 base and the J gene lost 6 bases, with 4 bases spanning the gap. The CDR3 loop spans 11 amino acids. Looked up from germline, CDR1 is SEHNR and CDR2 is FQNEAQ (reference sequence). Here the CDR3 DNA reads TGTGCCAGCAGCTTAGGGGTCGAGCAGTACTTC. Its protein product is CASSLGVEQYF.

Only one count was recorded for this clone. V is TRBV11-1 and J is TRBJ2-3; D is perhaps TRBD1 or TRBD2 (5 bases each). The germline V gene has CDR1 SGHAT and CDR2 FQDESV (reference sequence). The CDR3 has 15 amino acids. V lost 3 bases and J 0 bases, leaving 10 bases between the germline ends. The CDR3: CASSFEGSSTDTQYF. DNA for the CDR3: TGTGCCAGCAGCTTCGAGGGGTCTAGCACAGATACGCAGTATTTT. Full variable domain (missing parts from reference TRBV11-1 and TRBJ2-3): EAEVAQSPRYKITEKSQAVAFWCDPISGHATLYWYRQILGQGPELLVQFQDESVVDDSQLPKDRFSAERLKGVDSTLKIQPAELGDSAMYLCASSFEGSSTDTQYFGPGTRLTVL.

This chain's CDR3 is CASSLEQARDTEAFF. CDR3 sequence (DNA): TGCGCCAGCAGCTTGGAGCAGGCGCGGGACACTGAAGCTTTCTTT. This rearrangement joins TRBV5-1 to TRBJ1-1; no definite D call. The germline V and J ends were trimmed by 0 bases and 3 bases, with 12 bases remaining between them. Germline V gene data show CDR1 as SGHRS and CDR2 as YFSETQ. The CDR3 extends over 15 amino acids.

The rearrangement uses TRBV18 and TRBJ1-3; tentative D call: TRBD1 (6 bases). The CDR3 is 16 amino acids. Germline CDR1 KGHSH, CDR2 LQKENI. With 3 bases removed from V and 1 base from J, the gap between germline ends came to 13 bases. The CDR3 nucleotides are TGTGCCAGCTCACCGGGCGGGGGCCTTTCTGGAAACACCATATATTTT. As protein: CASSPGGGLSGNTIYF.

The chain has TRBV6-7 and TRBJ2-1, with a tentative D call TRBD2 (6 bases). TRBV6-7 is given ORF status, its function remaining uncertain. Trimming left V 8 bases short and J 6 bases short, with 20 bases between. The CDR3 covers 15 residues. The CDR3 loop reads CASPHGTPRLNEQFF. The DNA for the CDR3 is TGTGCCAGCCCGCACGGGACTCCACGACTCAATGAGCAGTTCTTC.

V usage is TRBV5-4 and J usage is TRBJ2-7; D perhaps matches TRBD2 (5 bases). The CDR3 runs to 14 residues. V gave up 0 bases and J gave up 0 bases, with 7 bases separating them. CDR1 SGHNT and CDR2 YYREEE come from the germline V gene (reference sequence). The CDR3 nucleotides are TGTGCCAGCAGCTTGGGAGGGCCCTCCTACGAGCAGTACTTC. Amino acid sequence: CASSLGGPSYEQYF.

The chain couples TRBV18 to TRBJ2-7; D ambiguous. V was cut by 5 bases and J by 6 bases, with 17 bases left in between. In germline, CDR1 is KGHSH, CDR2 LQKENI. The CDR3 has 14 amino acids. The CDR3 protein is CASSKGAAAAEQYF. In DNA, the CDR3 is TGTGCCAGCTCAAAGGGTGCTGCGGCGGCCGAGCAGTACTTC.

This chain connects TRBV3-1 (or the pseudogene TRBV3-2) to TRBJ2-3; 15 nucleotides align to TRBD2. CDR3 length equals 17 residues. Germline V lookup: CDR1 LGHDT, CDR2 YNNKEL (reference sequence). The junction had 4 bases not matched to a gene; V was cut back by 4 bases and J by 2 bases. The CDR3 reads CASSRGLAGGNTDTQYF. CDR3 DNA: TGTGCCAGCAGCCGCGGACTAGCGGGGGGGAACACAGATACGCAGTATTTT.

This clone turned up a few times. The CDR3 is CASTLGISAEHTEAFF. The DNA of the CDR3 is TGTGCCAGCACTTTGGGTATTTCTGCAGAACACACTGAAGCTTTCTTT. The V and J genes are TRBV25-1 and TRBJ1-1, with no clear D. CDR3 length equals 16 residues. The V gene lost 7 bases and the J gene lost 3 bases, with 21 bases spanning the gap. Germline V lookup: CDR1 MGHDK, CDR2 SYGVNS.

This clone is medium-sized (0.01 to 0.1%). The V and J genes are TRBV11-1 and TRBJ2-7, with 8 positions matching TRBD1. The V segment lost 5 bases and the J segment 7 bases; nucleotides outside the gene matches: 4. CDR1 and CDR2 from the germline V gene are SGHAT and FQDESV (reference sequence). This CDR3 region has 12 residues. The CDR3 DNA is TGTGCCAGCAGCGGACAGGGACGAGAGCAGTACTTC. This encodes CASSGQGREQYF.

This chain connects TRBV28 to TRBJ1-1; weak D call: TRBD1 (6 bases). CDR3 length: 14 amino acids. V shed 6 bases and J shed 9 bases, with 20 bases lying between them. Germline CDR1 and CDR2: MDHEN and SYDVKM. The CDR3: CASSNPPRGRKAFF. The CDR3 nucleotides are TGTGCCAGCAGCAATCCTCCCAGGGGTAGGAAAGCTTTCTTT.

This chain uses TRBV30 with TRBJ2-1; D call uncertain. The ends were cut back, 3 bases at V and 9 bases at J, with 9 bases in the middle. Germline V gene data show CDR1 as GTSNPN and CDR2 as SVGIG (reference sequence). There are 11 residues in the CDR3. The CDR3 loop reads CAWRDMGEQFF. The DNA of the CDR3 is TGTGCCTGGAGAGACATGGGTGAGCAGTTCTTC.

The chain joins TRBV7-3 to TRBJ1-2; TRBD1 is a possible D gene (5 bases). The CDR3 consists of 12 residues. Germline V gene lookup returns CDR1 SGHTA and CDR2 FQGTGA. Trimming removed 5 bases from V and 8 bases from J, with 12 bases in between. CDR3 bases: TGTGCCAGCAGCCTAAAGGGGAGGGGCTACACCTTC. Its protein is CASSLKGRGYTF.